The rows below give T cell receptor beta chains drawn from one sample of a study of regulatory T cells in long-lasting Graves disease. MiXCR, applied by TCRdb to the multiplex PCR reads, yields one record per CDR3 protein. The sample contains some 490,000 distinct CDR3 sequences, more than 10% of which appear only once. Another study also made use of these data, one on T cells in Graves' hyperthyroidism and ophthalmopathy.

Sequencing was performed on peripheral blood mononuclear cells (PBMCs), taken at new diagnosis, from a patient treated with antithyroid drugs. These receptors all come from a woman in her thirties with Graves disease. Both conserved end residues are part of each CDR3. The order of the fields is V gene, D gene, J gene, clone size, CDR3 DNA, CDR3 protein. A D gene is named only where the DNA matches it firmly. Some rows have no size entry. The others give once, few or many, or a class for an expanded clone.

>TRBV19|.|TRBJ2-3|.
TGTGCCAGTACCCTTCGGGCCACTCCTAGCACAGATACGCAGTATTTT
CASTLRATPSTDTQYF
>TRBV29-1|.|TRBJ2-5|many
TGCAGCGTCGACGATTACCACCAAGAGACCCAGTACTTC
CSVDDYHQETQYF
>TRBV2|.|TRBJ2-1|many
TGTGCCAGCACTATTAGCGGGACAGCCTACAATGAGCAGTTCTTC
CASTISGTAYNEQFF
>TRBV28|.|TRBJ2-4|few
TGTGCCAGCAGACAGGGAGCCAAAAACATTCAGTACTTC
CASRQGAKNIQYF
>TRBV12-3/TRBV12-4|TRBD2|TRBJ2-5|many
TGTGCCAGCAGTTTAGCGCGGACTAGTGCTGAGACCCAGTACTTC
CASSLARTSAETQYF
>TRBV18|.|TRBJ1-1|few
TGTGCCAGCTCACCAACCCCGGACAAGAACACTGAAGCTTTCTTT
CASSPTPDKNTEAFF
>TRBV6-1|TRBD1|TRBJ2-1|.
TGTGCCAGCAGGACCATACAGGGGTATGGAGGCAATGAGCAGTTCTTC
CASRTIQGYGGNEQFF
>TRBV2|.|TRBJ2-4|many
TGTGCCAGCAACAGGGAGGCCAAAAACATTCAGTACTTC
CASNREAKNIQYF
>TRBV12-3/TRBV12-4|.|TRBJ2-5|.
TGTGCCAGCAGTTTACGCGGACTTGGAGCAGGGACCCAGTACTTC
CASSLRGLGAGTQYF
>TRBV6-1|TRBD2|TRBJ2-7|many
TGTGCCATTGAGACTAGCGGGACCTACGAGCAGTACTTC
CAIETSGTYEQYF
>TRBV13|TRBD1|TRBJ1-5|few
TGTGCCAGCAGCCAGGCGGGACAGGGGAATCAGCCCCAGCATTTT
CASSQAGQGNQPQHF
>TRBV19|TRBD1|TRBJ2-3|.
TGTGCCAGTAGTTCCAGGGGGCGAGATACGCAGTATTTT
CASSSRGRDTQYF
>TRBV12-3/TRBV12-4|TRBD1|TRBJ1-2|.
TGTGCCAGCAGGATAGCAGGGGGCGCGGGTGGCTACACCTTC
CASRIAGGAGGYTF
>TRBV19|.|TRBJ2-2|few
TGTGCCAGTAGTATATTCCCGGGCACCGGGGAGCTGTTTTTT
CASSIFPGTGELFF
>TRBV28|.|TRBJ1-1|many
TGTGCCAGCAGTTTGCCCGGACGGGGAGCTTTCTTT
CASSLPGRGAFF
>TRBV20-1|TRBD2|TRBJ2-3|.
TGCAGTGCTTTTAAGCGGGAGCGTTCCACAGATACGCAGTATTTT
CSAFKRERSTDTQYF
>TRBV2|TRBD2|TRBJ2-7|many
TGTGCCAGCAAAGGACTAGCGCCCTACGAGCAGTACTTC
CASKGLAPYEQYF
>TRBV7-7|.|TRBJ2-2|.
TGTGCCAGCAGCCAAGACTGGCAGGGCGGGGAGCTGTTTTTT
CASSQDWQGGELFF
>TRBV7-2|TRBD2|TRBJ2-2|few
TGTGCCAGCAGCCCTCAACCTCGGACTAGCGGGACGAACACCGGGGAGCTGTTTTTT
CASSPQPRTSGTNTGELFF
>TRBV2|TRBD2|TRBJ2-2|many
TGTGCCAGCGGCCGGACTAGCGGGGACACCGGGGAGCTGTTTTTT
CASGRTSGDTGELFF
>TRBV7-2|.|TRBJ2-1|many
TGTGCCAGCAGCCCCTGGGTCGCGAATGGGTACAATGAGCAGTTCTTC
CASSPWVANGYNEQFF
>TRBV3-1|.|TRBJ2-7|many
TGTGCCAGCAGCCCCCTGCCCATTTCCTACGAGCAGTACTTC
CASSPLPISYEQYF
>TRBV12-3/TRBV12-4|TRBD1|TRBJ2-2|many
TGTGCCAGCAGTTCAATGGGACAGGGTATCATTGGGGAGCTGTTTTTT
CASSSMGQGIIGELFF
>TRBV6-2/TRBV6-3|.|TRBJ2-5|many
TGTGCCAGCTTTTGGAGGCTAGGGGAGACCCAGTACTTC
CASFWRLGETQYF
>TRBV5-6|.|TRBJ2-7|many
TGTGCCAGCAGCTCCCTCCTCGCGGGGCCCTACGAGCAGTACTTC
CASSSLLAGPYEQYF
>TRBV3-1|TRBD2|TRBJ2-7|many
TGTGCCAGCAGCCACGGGACTAGCTACGAGCAGTACTTC
CASSHGTSYEQYF
>TRBV5-8|.|TRBJ1-2|many
TGTGCCAGCAGCTTAAAGCCCTACCGGACGGAGGTAAAGAGCGAAGGCTACACCTTC
CASSLKPYRTEVKSEGYTF
>TRBV20-1|.|TRBJ1-5|many
TGCAGTGCTAGAGAACCTAGACAGGCAGCAGGGCAGCCCCAGCATTTT
CSAREPRQAAGQPQHF
>TRBV24-1|TRBD1|TRBJ1-1|many
TGTGCCACCAGTGATGCACCGGGACAGGGGGAGAGGACTGAAGCTTTCTTT
CATSDAPGQGERTEAFF
>TRBV4-1|.|TRBJ1-6|few
TGCGCCAGCAGCCAGGTTACAGGGTTGGTGTCCCTCCACTTT
CASSQVTGLVSLHF
>TRBV20-1|TRBD2|TRBJ2-7|.
TGCAGTGCTAGAGGAGGTTGGCGGGAGAGCTACGAGCAGTACTTC
CSARGGWRESYEQYF
>TRBV24-1|TRBD1|TRBJ2-7|many
TGTGCCACCAGAGGGACAGCTTCCTACGAGCAGTACTTC
CATRGTASYEQYF
>TRBV29-1|.|TRBJ1-1|few
TGCAGCGTTGAAGGACCACGGGGGGCCGGGAACACTGAAGCTTTCTTT
CSVEGPRGAGNTEAFF
>TRBV19|TRBD2|TRBJ2-3|few
TGTGCCAGTAGTATAGTAGGACTAGCGGGAGGTACAGATACGCAGTATTTT
CASSIVGLAGGTDTQYF
>TRBV7-6|TRBD2|TRBJ2-3|many
TGTGCCAGCGGCCCGTGGGCGGGAGGGCCTCCAGATACGCAGTATTTT
CASGPWAGGPPDTQYF
>TRBV11-2|.|TRBJ2-1|.
TGTGCCAGCAGCTTAAGGCGGGGAAACAATGAGCAGTTCTTC
CASSLRRGNNEQFF
>TRBV11-2|TRBD1|TRBJ1-1|many
TGTGCCAGCAGCCCGGACAGGGGGCGATCAGCTTTCTTT
CASSPDRGRSAFF
>TRBV7-9|TRBD1|TRBJ1-4|many
TGTGCCAGCAGATCCGGGACAGGGCCGGAAAAACTGTTTTTT
CASRSGTGPEKLFF
>TRBV6-2/TRBV6-3|TRBD1|TRBJ1-5|few
TGTGCCAGCAGCCACCCGCCCGGGACAGGGTTTAATCAGCCCCAGCATTTT
CASSHPPGTGFNQPQHF
>TRBV11-2|.|TRBJ2-7|many
TGTGCCAGCAGCTTAGTGGCGGACCACTACGAGCAGTACTTC
CASSLVADHYEQYF
>TRBV28|TRBD2|TRBJ2-7|.
TGTGCCAGCAGTTTCGGACTAGCGGGAGGGCCGCAGTACTTC
CASSFGLAGGPQYF
>TRBV9|.|TRBJ2-1|many
TGTGCCAGCAGCGTTTTGGCCCACAGCTCCTACAATGAGCAGTTCTTC
CASSVLAHSSYNEQFF
>TRBV6-5|TRBD2|TRBJ2-1|few
TGTGCCAGCAGTTACGGGCTAGCGGACAACAATGAGCAGTTCTTC
CASSYGLADNNEQFF
>TRBV20-1|TRBD2|TRBJ2-1|few
TGCAGTGCTAGCGGGCAGGGGACTAGCCTTCAAGGGACAATGACAAGGGAGCAGTTCTTC
CSASGQGTSLQGTMTREQFF
>TRBV27|.|TRBJ2-4|many
TGTGCCAGCAGTTACAAGGGCCTTCTCGAGGCCAAAAACATTCAGTACTTC
CASSYKGLLEAKNIQYF
>TRBV12-3/TRBV12-4|.|TRBJ2-3|.
TGTGCCAGCAGTTTCGGAGTCACAGATACGCAGTATTTT
CASSFGVTDTQYF
>TRBV4-1|.|TRBJ2-3|few
TGCGCCAGCAGCCAAGGCCACAGGTCCACAGATACGCAGTATTTT
CASSQGHRSTDTQYF
>TRBV9|TRBD2|TRBJ2-7|.
TGTGCCAGCAGCGTAGATCCTCGGGCTAGCGGGAGCCGATACGAGCAGTACTTC
CASSVDPRASGSRYEQYF
>TRBV11-3|.|TRBJ2-1|many
TGTGCCAGCAGCTTATGGGTGGGCTCCTACAATGAGCAGTTCTTC
CASSLWVGSYNEQFF
>TRBV27|.|TRBJ2-5|.
TGTGCCAGCGGTCGAGGTCTACAAGAGACCCAGTACTTC
CASGRGLQETQYF
>TRBV19|.|TRBJ2-3|few
TGTGCCAGTAGCGTGTCTGTTGGAGATACGCAGTATTTT
CASSVSVGDTQYF